This T cell receptor (beta chain) was sequenced during a study of shared clonotypes between healthy human individuals. Across the study: A donor's plate count was three for CD4 naive and three for CD4 memory; CD8 naive had two and CD8 memory one. Study-wide results and limits: Among non-shared clonotypes, generation probabilities were lower than among those shared by all four donors.

About this clone: What it binds is unknown. Within the sample, other DNA sequences also encode this same CDR3.

Some clones are missing from TCRdb's copy, which holds only in-frame ones; the method was immunoSEQ multiplex PCR. The profile shows 2 million to 2.5 million clones, approximately 95% of them singletons. The CDR3 consists of 15 residues. V lost 1 base and J lost 5; bases outside the gene matches: 5. Germline assignment: CDR1 MNHNY and CDR2 SVGAGI (reference sequence). Sequencing was done on a sample of naive CD4+ T cells sorted from blood. As for subset: CD45RA+ positively selected. The TCR originated in a young man in good health. The gene calls are TRBV6-6 and TRBJ2-1, with 7 bases matching TRBD1. CDR3 sequence (DNA): TGTGCCAGCAGTTACTTGGCAGGGGGAAACAATGAGCAGTTCTTC. Its translation is CASSYLAGGNNEQFF.